This TCR beta chain was captured in a study of control samples from healthy donors and cancer patients. V gave up 1 base and J gave up 0 bases, with 10 bases separating them. The CDR3 extends over 15 amino acids. CDR1 is SGHTA and CDR2 is FQGNSA in the germline V gene. Sequencing was performed with immunoSEQ multiplex PCR; in TCRdb, only in-frame clones are kept and a portion is missing. The table has around 110,000 clones, 85% to 90% seen once. The sequenced material came from PBMCs. The source is a woman in her fifties or sixties with colorectal cancer. This chain connects TRBV7-2 to TRBJ2-7; D possibly corresponds to TRBD2 (5 bases). CDR3 residues: CASSLVPGYSYEQYF. For the CDR3, the DNA is TGTGCCAGCAGCTTAGTTCCGGGGTACTCCTACGAGCAGTACTTC. Using reference TRBV7-2 and TRBJ2-7 for the parts outside the CDR3, the full variable domain is GAGVSQSPSNKVTEKGKDVELRCDPISGHTALYWYRQSLGQGLEFLIYFQGNSAPDKSGLPSDRFSAERTGGSVSTLTIQRTQQEDSAVYLCASSLVPGYSYEQYFGPGTRLTVT.